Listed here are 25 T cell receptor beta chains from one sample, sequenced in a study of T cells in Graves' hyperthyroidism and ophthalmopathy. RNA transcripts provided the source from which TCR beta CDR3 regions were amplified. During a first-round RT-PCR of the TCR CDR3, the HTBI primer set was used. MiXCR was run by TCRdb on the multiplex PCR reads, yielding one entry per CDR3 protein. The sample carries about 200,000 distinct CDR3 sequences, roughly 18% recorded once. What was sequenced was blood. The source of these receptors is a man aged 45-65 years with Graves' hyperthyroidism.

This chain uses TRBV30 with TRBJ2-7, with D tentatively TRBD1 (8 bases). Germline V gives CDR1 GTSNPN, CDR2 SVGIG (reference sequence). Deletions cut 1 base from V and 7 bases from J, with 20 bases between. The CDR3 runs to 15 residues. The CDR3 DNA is TGTGCCTGGAGTGCTTCAGGACAGGGAGGGGAAGAGCAGTACTTC. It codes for CAWSASGQGGEEQYF.

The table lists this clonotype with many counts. CDR3 in amino acids: CASSYSSDAEAFF. Written as DNA, the CDR3 is TGTGCCAGCAGTTACTCTTCGGACGCTGAAGCTTTCTTT. The V call is TRBV6-5, the J call TRBJ1-1; D gene uncertain. From germline, CDR1 is MNHEY and CDR2 SVGAGI. V was shortened by 0 bases and J by 6 bases, with 8 bases between the two germline ends. The CDR3 has 13 residues.

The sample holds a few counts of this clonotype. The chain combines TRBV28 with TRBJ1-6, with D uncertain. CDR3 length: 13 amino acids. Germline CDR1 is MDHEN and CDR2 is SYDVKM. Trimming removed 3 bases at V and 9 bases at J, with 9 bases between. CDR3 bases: TGTGCCAGCAGTTTTGAACGAGTTTCACCCCTCCACTTT. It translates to CASSFERVSPLHF.

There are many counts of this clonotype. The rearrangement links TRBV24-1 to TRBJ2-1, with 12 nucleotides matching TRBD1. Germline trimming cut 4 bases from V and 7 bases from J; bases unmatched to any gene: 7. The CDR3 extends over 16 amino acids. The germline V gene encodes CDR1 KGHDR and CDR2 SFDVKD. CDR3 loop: CATSDTGTGGWNEQFF. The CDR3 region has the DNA TGTGCCACCAGTGACACCGGGACAGGGGGCTGGAATGAGCAGTTCTTC.

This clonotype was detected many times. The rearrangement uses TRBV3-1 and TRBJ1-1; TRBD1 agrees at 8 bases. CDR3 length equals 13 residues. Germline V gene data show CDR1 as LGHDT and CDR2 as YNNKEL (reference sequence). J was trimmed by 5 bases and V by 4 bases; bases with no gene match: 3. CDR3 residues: CASSLQGGTEAFF. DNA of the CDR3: TGTGCCAGCAGCCTACAGGGGGGTACTGAAGCTTTCTTT.

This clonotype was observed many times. In nucleotides, the CDR3 is TGTGCCAGCCAGATTCCAGGGAGGCCAGATACGCAGTATTTT. Translated, it gives CASQIPGRPDTQYF. The chain has TRBV28 and TRBJ2-3, with D perhaps matching TRBD2 (6 bases). Germline V gene sequence: CDR1 MDHEN, CDR2 SYDVKM. V was pared by 8 bases and J by 4 bases, with 16 bases between. The CDR3 runs 14 residues.

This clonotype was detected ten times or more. CDR3 sequence: CASSLAPAGVSGELFF. Written as DNA, the CDR3 is TGTGCCAGCAGTTTAGCGCCAGCGGGAGTGTCCGGGGAGCTGTTTTTT. The chain carries TRBV12-3 or TRBV12-4 and TRBJ2-2; 8 bases fit TRBD2. The CDR3 is made up of 16 amino acids. The V segment lost 0 bases and the J segment 6 bases; nucleotides outside the gene matches: 6.

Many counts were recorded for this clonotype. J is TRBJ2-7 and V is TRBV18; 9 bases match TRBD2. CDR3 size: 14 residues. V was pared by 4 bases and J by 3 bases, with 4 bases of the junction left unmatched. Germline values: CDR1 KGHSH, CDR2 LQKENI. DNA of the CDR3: TGTGCCAGCTCACTGACTAGCGGTTACTACGAGCAGTACTTC. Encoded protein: CASSLTSGYYEQYF.

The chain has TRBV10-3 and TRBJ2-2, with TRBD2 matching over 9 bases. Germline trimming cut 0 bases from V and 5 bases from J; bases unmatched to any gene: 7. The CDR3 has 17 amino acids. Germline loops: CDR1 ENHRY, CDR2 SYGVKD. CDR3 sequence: CAISESRVAGETGELFF. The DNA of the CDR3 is TGTGCCATCAGTGAGTCTCGGGTAGCGGGAGAGACCGGGGAGCTGTTTTTT.

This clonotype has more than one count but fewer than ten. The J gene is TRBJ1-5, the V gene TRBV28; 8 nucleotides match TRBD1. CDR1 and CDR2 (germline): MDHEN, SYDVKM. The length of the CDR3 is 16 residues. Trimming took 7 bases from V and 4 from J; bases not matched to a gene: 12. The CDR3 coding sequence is TGTGCCAGCAATGACAGGGGCTTTAGGGGAAATCAGCCCCAGCATTTT. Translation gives CASNDRGFRGNQPQHF.

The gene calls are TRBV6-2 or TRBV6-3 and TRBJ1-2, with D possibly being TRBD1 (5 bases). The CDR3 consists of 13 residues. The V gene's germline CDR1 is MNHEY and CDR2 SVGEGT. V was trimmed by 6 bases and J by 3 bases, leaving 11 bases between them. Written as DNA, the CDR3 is TGTGCCAGCAGGCGGGACCTTTACTATGGCTACACCTTC. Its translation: CASRRDLYYGYTF.

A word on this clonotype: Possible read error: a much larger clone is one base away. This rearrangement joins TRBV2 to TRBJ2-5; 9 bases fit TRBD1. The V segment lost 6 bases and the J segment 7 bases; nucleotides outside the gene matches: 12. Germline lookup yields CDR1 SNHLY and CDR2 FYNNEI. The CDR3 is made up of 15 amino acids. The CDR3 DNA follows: TGTGCCAGCAGCGCAAACCGGGACAGGGTTGGGACCCAGTACTTC. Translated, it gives CASSANRDRVGTQYF.

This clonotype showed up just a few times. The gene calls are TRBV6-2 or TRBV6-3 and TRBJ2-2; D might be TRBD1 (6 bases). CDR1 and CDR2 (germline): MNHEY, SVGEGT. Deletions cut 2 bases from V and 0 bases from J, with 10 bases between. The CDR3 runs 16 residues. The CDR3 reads CASSYRGQTNTGELFF. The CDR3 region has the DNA TGTGCCAGCAGTTACAGGGGACAAACGAACACCGGGGAGCTGTTTTTT.

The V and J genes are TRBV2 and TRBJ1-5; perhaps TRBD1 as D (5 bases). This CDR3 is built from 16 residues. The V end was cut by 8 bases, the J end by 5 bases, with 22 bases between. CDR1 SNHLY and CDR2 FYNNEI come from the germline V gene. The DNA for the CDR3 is TGTGCCAGCGCCCGTGGGGCAACGGGGAGGGATCAGCCCCAGCATTTT. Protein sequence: CASARGATGRDQPQHF.

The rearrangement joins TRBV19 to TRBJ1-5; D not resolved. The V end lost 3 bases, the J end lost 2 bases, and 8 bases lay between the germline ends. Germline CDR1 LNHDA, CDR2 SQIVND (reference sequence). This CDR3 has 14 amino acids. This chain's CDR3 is CASSIGIGNQPQHF. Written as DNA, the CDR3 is TGTGCCAGTAGTATCGGCATAGGCAATCAGCCCCAGCATTTT. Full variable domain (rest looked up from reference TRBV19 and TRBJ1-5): DGGITQSPKYLFRKEGQNVTLSCEQNLNHDAMYWYRQDPGQGLRLIYYSQIVNDFQKGDIAEGYSVSREKKESFPLTVTSAQKNPTAFYLCASSIGIGNQPQHFGDGTRLSIL.

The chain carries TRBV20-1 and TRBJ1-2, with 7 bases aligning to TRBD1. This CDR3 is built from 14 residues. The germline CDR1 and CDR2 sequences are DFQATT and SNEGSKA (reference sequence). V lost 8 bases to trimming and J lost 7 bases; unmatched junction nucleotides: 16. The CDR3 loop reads CSSGQGGRVSGYTF. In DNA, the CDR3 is TGCAGTTCCGGGCAGGGGGGAAGAGTTAGTGGCTACACCTTC.

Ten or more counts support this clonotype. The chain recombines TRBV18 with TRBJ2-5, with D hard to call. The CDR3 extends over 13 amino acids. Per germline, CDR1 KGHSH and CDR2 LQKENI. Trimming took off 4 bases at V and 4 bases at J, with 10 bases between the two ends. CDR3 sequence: CASSLGPGETQYF. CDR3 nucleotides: TGTGCCAGCTCACTTGGGCCCGGAGAGACCCAGTACTTC. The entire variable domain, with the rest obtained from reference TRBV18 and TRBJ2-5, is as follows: NAGVMQNPRHLVRRRGQEARLRCSPMKGHSHVYWYRQLPEEGLKFMVYLQKENIIDESGMPKERFSAEFPKEGPSILRIQQVVRGDSAAYFCASSLGPGETQYFGPGTRLLVL.

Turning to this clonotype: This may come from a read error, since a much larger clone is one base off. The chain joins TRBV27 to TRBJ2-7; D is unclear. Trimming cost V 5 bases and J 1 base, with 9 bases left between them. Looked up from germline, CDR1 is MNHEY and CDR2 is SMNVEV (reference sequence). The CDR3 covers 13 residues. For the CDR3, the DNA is TGTGCCAGCAGTCCTATAGTGTCCTACGAGCAGTACTTC. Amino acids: CASSPIVSYEQYF.

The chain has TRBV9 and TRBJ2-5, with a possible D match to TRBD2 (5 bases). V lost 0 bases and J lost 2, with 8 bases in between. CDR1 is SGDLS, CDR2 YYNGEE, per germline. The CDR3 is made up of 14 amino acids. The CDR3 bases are TGTGCCAGCAGCGTAGCTTCGGGGCAAGAGACCCAGTACTTC. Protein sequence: CASSVASGQETQYF.

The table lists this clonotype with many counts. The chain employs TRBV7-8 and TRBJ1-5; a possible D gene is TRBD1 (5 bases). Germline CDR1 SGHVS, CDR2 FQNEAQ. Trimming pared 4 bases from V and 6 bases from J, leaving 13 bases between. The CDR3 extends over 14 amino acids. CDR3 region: CASSSPGGSQPQHF. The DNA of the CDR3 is TGTGCCAGCAGCTCCCCGGGGGGTAGTCAGCCCCAGCATTTT.

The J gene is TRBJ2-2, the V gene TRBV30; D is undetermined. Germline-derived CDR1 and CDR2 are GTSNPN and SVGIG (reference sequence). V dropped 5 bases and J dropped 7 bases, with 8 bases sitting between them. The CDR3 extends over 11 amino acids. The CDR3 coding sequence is TGTGCCTGGTCCGTCGGCGGGGAGCTGTTTTTT. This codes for CAWSVGGELFF. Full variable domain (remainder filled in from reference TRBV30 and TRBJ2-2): SQTIHQWPATLVQPVGSPLSLECTVEGTSNPNLYWYRQAAGRGLQLLFYSVGIGQISSEVPQNLSASRPQDRQFILSSKKLLLSDSGFYLCAWSVGGELFFGEGSRLTVL.

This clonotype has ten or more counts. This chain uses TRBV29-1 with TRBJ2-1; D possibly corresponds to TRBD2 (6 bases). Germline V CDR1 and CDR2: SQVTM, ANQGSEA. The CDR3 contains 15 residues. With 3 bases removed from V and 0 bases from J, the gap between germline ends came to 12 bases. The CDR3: CSVENPGLSYNEQFF. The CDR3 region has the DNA TGCAGCGTTGAGAATCCGGGACTCTCCTACAATGAGCAGTTCTTC.

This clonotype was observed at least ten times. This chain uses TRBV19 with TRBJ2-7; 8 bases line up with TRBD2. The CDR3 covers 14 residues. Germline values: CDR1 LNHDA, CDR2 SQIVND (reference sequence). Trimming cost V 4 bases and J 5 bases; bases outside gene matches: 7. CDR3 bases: TGTGCCAGTAGTAACAATCGGGAGGGGAACGAGCAGTACTTC. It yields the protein CASSNNREGNEQYF.

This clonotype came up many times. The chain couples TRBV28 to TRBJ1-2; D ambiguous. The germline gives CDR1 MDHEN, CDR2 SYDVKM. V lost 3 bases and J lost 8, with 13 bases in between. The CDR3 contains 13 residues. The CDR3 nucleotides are TGTGCCAGCAGTTTTCGGTCCCTTCGAGGCTACACCTTC. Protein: CASSFRSLRGYTF.

DNA of the CDR3: TGTGCCAGCAGCCCACCTAGCGGGGGAGCCAAAAACATTCAGTACTTC. It is translated as CASSPPSGGAKNIQYF. The chain joins TRBV7-9 to TRBJ2-4; 10 nucleotides line up with TRBD2. The germline V gene encodes CDR1 SEHNR and CDR2 FQNEAQ (reference sequence). This CDR3 is built from 16 residues. The trim removed 5 bases at V and 0 bases at J, leaving 4 bases unmatched.